This T cell receptor (beta chain) is drawn from a study of radiotherapy plus CTLA-4 blockade in lung cancer. Study-wide context: Roughly a sixth of enrolled patients responded objectively, and roughly 30% had disease control. Study-wide results and caveats: Blood TCR clones of tumor origin expanded after radiotherapy plus ipilimumab. Interferon-beta, together with early blood T cell clone dynamics, reportedly best predicted response.

The study gave focal radiation plus ipilimumab CTLA-4 blockade to patients with chemo-refractory metastatic non-small-cell lung cancer. The CDR3 totals 13 residues. The V and J ends lost 2 bases and 6 bases respectively, with 10 bases between them. The germline V gene has CDR1 LGHNA and CDR2 YSLEER. The table lists this clone with many counts. What it binds is not known. Sequenced by immunoSEQ multiplex PCR; TCRdb stores in-frame clones only, minus some. The sample lists roughly 46,000 clones, roughly four fifths seen once, with about 9% in the top ten. V gene TRBV4-3 combines with J gene TRBJ1-2; D is unclear. The TCR sequence derives from a human donor with non-small cell lung cancer who had stable disease on radiotherapy plus ipilimumab. The material was peripheral blood, obtained from a patient treated with radiotherapy plus ipilimumab. In nucleotides, the CDR3 is TGCGCCAGCAGCCAAACGGGAGACGATGGCTACACCTTC. This translates into CASSQTGDDGYTF.